The 14 T cell receptor beta chains listed next were all sequenced from one sample in a study of blood T cell dynamics during melanoma immunotherapy. Sample time point: week 3, after first cycle of checkpoint inhibitor. Assay: immunoSEQ multiplex PCR; the TCRdb copy retains only in-frame clones and omits some. The sample shows a few thousand clones, 70% to 90% of them seen only once. The material sequenced was blood, taken from a patient treated with checkpoint blockade. All receptors derive from a human donor with melanoma.

The V and J genes are TRBV4-3 and TRBJ2-2; 12 bases line up with TRBD2. Germline trimming cut 1 base from V and 5 bases from J; bases unmatched to any gene: 5. The CDR3 consists of 17 residues. CDR1 and CDR2 from the germline V gene are LGHNA and YSLEER. The CDR3 protein is CASSQARTSGITGELFF. The CDR3 DNA follows: TGCGCCAGCAGCCAAGCCCGGACTAGCGGGATTACCGGGGAGCTGTTTTTT.

J is TRBJ1-6 and V is TRBV27; D might be TRBD1 (5 bases). The CDR3 spans 18 residues. Between the trimmed V and J ends, which lost 8 bases and 12 bases, there was a span of 32 bases. Germline lookup yields CDR1 MNHEY and CDR2 SMNVEV (reference sequence). CDR3 amino acids: CASSKRGRDAVQFGPLHF. In DNA form, the CDR3 reads TGTGCCAGCTCAAAACGGGGGAGGGACGCCGTCCAATTTGGACCCCTCCACTTT.

The rearrangement joins TRBV9 to TRBJ1-6; possible D gene TRBD1, 5 bases. V was shortened by 0 bases and J by 8 bases, with 9 bases between the two germline ends. The CDR3 is 14 residues long. Germline V gene sequence: CDR1 SGDLS, CDR2 YYNGEE. The CDR3: CASSVVGRDSPLHF. The CDR3 nucleotides read TGTGCCAGCAGCGTAGTGGGGCGGGATTCACCCCTCCACTTT.

The rearrangement uses TRBV19 and TRBJ1-3; D might be TRBD1 (6 bases). This CDR3 contains 14 residues. The V gene lost 7 bases and the J gene lost 4 bases, with 14 bases spanning the gap. The V gene's germline CDR1 is LNHDA and CDR2 SQIVND (reference sequence). The DNA for the CDR3 is TGTGCCAGTACTAAAACAGGGACAGGAAACACCATATATTTT. This encodes CASTKTGTGNTIYF.

The gene calls are TRBV7-2 and TRBJ2-1; D unclear. V lost 5 bases, J lost 5 bases, and 16 bases lay in between. The CDR3 has 15 residues. Germline CDR1 and CDR2: SGHTA and FQGNSA. CDR3 sequence (DNA): TGTGCCAGCAGCCCCCAGGTAGAGTACAACAATGAGCAGTTCTTC. Translated: CASSPQVEYNNEQFF.

The sample holds one count of this clone. The chain links TRBV7-2 to TRBJ2-3; D ambiguous. The CDR3 spans 14 residues. The V end was cut by 4 bases, the J end by 1 base, with 9 bases between. Germline values: CDR1 SGHTA, CDR2 FQGNSA. The CDR3 protein is CASSSPAGTDTQYF. CDR3 nucleotides: TGTGCCAGCAGCTCTCCCGCGGGCACAGATACGCAGTATTTT.

This chain uses TRBV7-2 with TRBJ2-4, with 13 bases aligning to TRBD2. The CDR3 length is 15 residues. Germline CDR1 SGHTA, CDR2 FQGNSA. V was clipped by 5 bases and J by 6 bases; unmatched bases: 4. In DNA, the CDR3 is TGTGCCAGCAGCATCACTAGCGGGGGGGCAAACATTCAGTACTTC. Its translation is CASSITSGGANIQYF.

This sequence joins TRBV29-1 and TRBJ2-3; 7 bases match TRBD2. This CDR3 is 14 amino acids long. V lost 4 bases to trimming and J lost 7 bases; unmatched junction nucleotides: 11. CDR1 and CDR2 from the germline V gene are SQVTM and ANQGSEA. CDR3 bases: TGCAGCGTTGTTTTGCGGGGGACGCTGTATACGCAGTATTTT. It specifies CSVVLRGTLYTQYF.

The chain couples TRBV6-6 to TRBJ1-4; the D gene is possibly TRBD1 (6 bases). The germline gives CDR1 MNHNY, CDR2 SVGAGI (reference sequence). The CDR3 has 13 residues. V lost 8 bases and J lost 8, with 15 bases in between. This chain's CDR3 is CASGGGFGEKLFF. The CDR3 DNA follows: TGTGCCAGCGGAGGGGGGTTCGGCGAAAAACTGTTTTTT.

This clone is judged large. The chain recombines TRBV7-6 with TRBJ1-5; TRBD1 matches at 9 bases. There are 16 residues in the CDR3. V lost 5 bases and J lost 1; bases outside the gene matches: 6. CDR1 and CDR2 from the germline V gene are SGHVS and FNYEAQ. The CDR3 reads CASSPGQGLSNQPQHF. For the CDR3, the DNA is TGTGCCAGCAGCCCGGGACAGGGACTGAGCAATCAGCCCCAGCATTTT.

The CDR3 loop reads CASSRDTTNTGELFF. The CDR3 nucleotides read TGCGCCAGCAGTAGGGACACAACGAACACCGGGGAGCTGTTTTTT. The chain recombines TRBV5-1 with TRBJ2-2; D may be TRBD1 (6 bases). Trimming removed 5 bases at V and 0 bases at J, with 11 bases between. This CDR3 has 15 amino acids. Germline CDR1 and CDR2: SGHRS and YFSETQ.

The chain employs TRBV28 and TRBJ1-2, with D uncertain. The V gene's germline CDR1 is MDHEN and CDR2 SYDVKM. Trimming took 3 bases from V and 7 from J, leaving 12 bases between them. The CDR3 runs 13 residues. The CDR3 is CASSFSLVGGYTF. The DNA of the CDR3 is TGTGCCAGCAGTTTTTCCCTGGTAGGTGGCTACACCTTC.

V is TRBV4-3 and J is TRBJ1-2, with D possibly TRBD1 on 6 matching bases. Trimming took 0 bases from V and 4 from J, leaving 12 bases between them. CDR3 length: 15 residues. The germline V gene has CDR1 LGHNA and CDR2 YSLEER. This CDR3 reads CASSQDRGSSYGYTF. DNA for the CDR3: TGCGCCAGCAGCCAAGACAGGGGCAGCAGCTATGGCTACACCTTC.

This chain connects TRBV28 to TRBJ2-7; TRBD2 might be the D (6 bases). Germline CDR1 is MDHEN and CDR2 is SYDVKM. The CDR3 loop spans 16 amino acids. V was cut by 4 bases and J by 1 base, with 17 bases left in between. The CDR3: CASSSLGGGWSYEQYF. The CDR3 nucleotides read TGTGCCAGCAGTTCCCTTGGTGGGGGGTGGTCCTACGAGCAGTACTTC. Full variable domain (rest looked up from reference TRBV28 and TRBJ2-7): DVKVTQSSRYLVKRTGEKVFLECVQDMDHENMFWYRQDPGLGLRLIYFSYDVKMKEKGDIPEGYSVSREKKERFSLILESASTNQTSMYLCASSSLGGGWSYEQYFGPGTRLTVT.